Listed here are 12 T cell receptor beta chains from one sample, sequenced in a study of lymphopenia after photon versus proton radiotherapy (dated by TCRdb to between 2019 and 2020). Preparation of the library involved the immunoSEQ multiplex PCR assay. TCRdb re-hosts the immuneACCESS table, in-frame sequences only. Its copies lack some clones; in the studies checked, an unresolved V gene accounts for under half of them, and the cause for the rest is not known. For this sample there are 55,000 to 85,000 clones; just under 95% appear just once. Of the sample, about 2.2% falls within the top ten clones. The specimen comprised peripheral blood, sampled from a patient treated with photon-based radiotherapy. All receptors derive from a woman in her thirties or forties with cholangiocarcinoma.

The chain links TRBV29-1 to TRBJ1-1; D is ambiguous. Germline V CDR1 and CDR2: SQVTM, ANQGSEA. The CDR3 totals 13 residues. V shed 3 bases and J shed 1 base, with 9 bases lying between them. The CDR3 DNA reads as TGCAGCGTTGAGAGGGTTGGGAACACTGAAGCTTTCTTT. Protein product: CSVERVGNTEAFF.

Comments on this clone: Sequence at one end of the junction differs from germline and may be a read error. The chain has TRBV7-7 and TRBJ2-3; D may be TRBD1 or TRBD2 (5 bases each). Per the germline V gene, CDR1 is SSHAT and CDR2 is FNYEAQ (reference sequence). The CDR3 loop spans 15 amino acids. This chain's CDR3 is CASSLGDRNTDTQYF. CDR3 DNA: TGTGCTAGCAGCTTAGGGGACCGAAACACAGATACGCAGTATTTT.

The chain joins TRBV9 to TRBJ2-4; D possibly corresponds to TRBD1 (7 bases). The CDR3 contains 16 residues. Germline V gene sequence: CDR1 SGDLS, CDR2 YYNGEE. Trimming pared 2 bases from V and 5 bases from J, leaving 17 bases between. This CDR3 is CASSVIGGGSENIQYF. In DNA, the CDR3 is TGTGCCAGCAGCGTCATTGGAGGGGGCTCGGAAAACATTCAGTACTTC.

This clone was detected only once. The J gene is TRBJ2-2, the V gene TRBV19; TRBD1 is a possible D gene (5 bases). V was clipped by 1 base and J by 4 bases, with 13 bases between them. This CDR3 region has 16 residues. Germline V lookup: CDR1 LNHDA, CDR2 SQIVND (reference sequence). CDR3 DNA: TGTGCCAGTAGTATAGTAAACCGAAGGGGCACCGGGGAGCTGTTTTTT. Its translation is CASSIVNRRGTGELFF. Combining the CDR3 with reference TRBV19 and TRBJ2-2 gives the whole variable domain DGGITQSPKYLFRKEGQNVTLSCEQNLNHDAMYWYRQDPGQGLRLIYYSQIVNDFQKGDIAEGYSVSREKKESFPLTVTSAQKNPTAFYLCASSIVNRRGTGELFFGEGSRLTVL.

The chain employs TRBV2 and TRBJ2-2; 10 bases are a match to TRBD2. The CDR3 runs to 17 residues. The germline CDR1 and CDR2 sequences are SNHLY and FYNNEI. Trimming took 6 bases from V and 3 from J; bases not matched to a gene: 10. The CDR3 protein is CASSAKSGGAYTGELFF. The CDR3 DNA reads as TGTGCCAGCAGCGCCAAAAGCGGGGGGGCCTACACCGGGGAGCTGTTTTTT.

The chain combines TRBV14 with TRBJ2-2; D unresolved. The germline gives CDR1 SGHDN, CDR2 FVKESK. CDR3 size: 13 residues. V was cut by 3 bases and J by 3 bases, with 5 bases left in between. CDR3 nucleotides: TGTGCCAGCAGCCATCGCTACACCGGGGAGCTGTTTTTT. Translation: CASSHRYTGELFF.

A single count supports this clone. The chain employs TRBV10-2 and TRBJ2-7; weak D call: TRBD1 (6 bases). Germline V gene data show CDR1 as WSHSY and CDR2 as SAAADI. The V gene lost 8 bases and the J gene lost 2 bases, with 13 bases spanning the gap. The CDR3 loop spans 13 amino acids. The CDR3 nucleotides read TGCGCCAGCGGACAGCTTTTAACCTACGAGCAGTACTTC. It is translated as CASGQLLTYEQYF.

V gene TRBV6-1 combines with J gene TRBJ1-6; tentatively, D is TRBD1 (6 bases). This CDR3 is 14 amino acids long. CDR1 and CDR2 (germline): MNHNS, SASEGT. The ends were cut back, 6 bases at V and 2 bases at J, with 8 bases in the middle. The CDR3 nucleotides read TGTGCCAGCAGACAGGGCCCCTATAATTCACCCCTCCACTTT. It codes for CASRQGPYNSPLHF.

CDR3 in DNA: TGTGCCAGCATTCTAACAGGGGCAAATCAGCCCCAGCATTTT. This translates into CASILTGANQPQHF. This chain links TRBV6-1 with TRBJ1-5; 7 nucleotides agree with TRBD1. The J segment lost 4 bases and the V segment lost 7 bases, leaving 7 bases of the junction unmatched. This CDR3 has 14 amino acids. Germline loops: CDR1 MNHNS, CDR2 SASEGT.

The V call is TRBV30, the J call TRBJ2-5, with 11 bases that match TRBD2. Trimming at V came to 2 bases and at J to 5 bases, leaving 10 bases not matched to a gene. The germline V gene has CDR1 GTSNPN and CDR2 SVGIG (reference sequence). CDR3 length: 16 residues. The CDR3 loop is CAWSKALAGGEETQYF. DNA for the CDR3: TGTGCCTGGAGTAAGGCGCTAGCGGGGGGTGAGGAGACCCAGTACTTC.

The chain joins TRBV28 to TRBJ2-7; 9 positions agree with TRBD1. The CDR3 totals 13 residues. J lost 6 bases, V lost 8 bases, and 8 bases had no gene match. Germline V CDR1 and CDR2: MDHEN, SYDVKM. The CDR3 DNA follows: TGTGCCAGCGGGGGGACAGGGCGAGGCGAGCAGTACTTC. Protein product: CASGGTGRGEQYF. Full variable domain (remainder filled in from reference TRBV28 and TRBJ2-7): DVKVTQSSRYLVKRTGEKVFLECVQDMDHENMFWYRQDPGLGLRLIYFSYDVKMKEKGDIPEGYSVSREKKERFSLILESASTNQTSMYLCASGGTGRGEQYFGPGTRLTVT.

The V gene is TRBV6-1, the J gene TRBJ2-7, with 9 bases that match TRBD2. This CDR3 is 13 amino acids long. Germline CDR1 reads MNHNS; CDR2 reads SASEGT. V shed 8 bases and J 6 bases; nucleotides not matched to a gene: 8. Here the CDR3 reads CASQLAGGIEQYF. The DNA of the CDR3 is TGTGCCAGCCAACTTGCGGGGGGGATCGAGCAGTACTTC.